The present TCR beta chain was sequenced within a study of naive and memory T cell subsets (dated by TCRdb to 2016 to 2017). Regarding the complete study: The study applied an open-source, UMI-based TCR alpha and beta sequencing pipeline to sorted naive and memory peripheral blood T cell subsets. The functional CMV T cell responses agreed completely with IgG serology results. RNA was DNase-treated and reverse transcribed with TCR constant-region primers, mostly using SuperScript III.

From the second PCR step on, the TCR alpha and beta chain libraries were amplified in separate reactions. To determine each donor's CMV status, fresh PBMCs were stimulated overnight with CMV viral lysate, and IFNgamma production from CD4+ T cells was then assessed. Using Miltenyi beads, CD4 T cells were first positively selected, and CD8 T cells were then positively selected from the CD4-negative fraction. Cells were stained for CD3, CD4, CD8, CD45RA, CD27 and a live/dead dye and were sorted on a BD Aria II into four subsets based on CD45RA and CD27. A few healthy volunteers provided blood, and each donor's sample was split into CD4 and CD8 T cells and then further divided into four differentiation subsets. Roughly 120 ml of peripheral blood was collected from each donor, and PBMC were isolated from the blood using Ficoll-Paque PLUS density-gradient centrifugation. After sorting, cells were lysed in RLT buffer, RNA was extracted using a Qiagen RNeasy kit, and the extracted RNA was stored at -80 degrees C.

General study outcomes and caveats: RNA-based TCR counts may be affected by expression changes linked to T cell activation and differentiation. After error correction, over 90% of naive TCR sequences appeared only once, giving much steeper abundance distributions than memory subsets. Single alpha or beta chain sequences, rather than paired alpha/beta receptors, were used to define clonotypes. In both CD4 and CD8 cells, a rise in Gini index and a fall in Shannon and inverse Simpson diversity were observed from naive through CM, EM and EMRA. The repertoire findings for the naive and memory subsets could not be validated against a ground truth because none was available. A few larger clonotypes were present in naive repertoires, particularly the CD8 repertoires, and these clonotypes were possibly memory cells re-expressing CD45RA. A power law was followed by TCR abundance, with an exponent that differed between naive and memory subsets but was consistent across the three individuals.

Libraries came from UMI-ligation and nested PCR. To cover both TRBC1 and TRBC2, the beta constant-region primer consisted of an equimolar mix of two oligonucleotides. A single-stranded oligonucleotide containing the SP2 primer and a 12-nucleotide UMI was joined to the 3' end of the cDNA by T4 RNA ligase 1. The ligated cDNA went through four rounds of PCR with nested alpha and beta constant-region primers together with the SP2 primer. The ligation reaction was incubated at 16°C for roughly 18-25 hours. PCR2 was usually performed as a SYBR Green qPCR and halted at a preset threshold so that over-amplification would not occur. All purifications after the first were performed with Agencourt AMPure XP magnetic beads. Library amounts were measured by Qubit and library quality was assessed on a TapeStation, where the main peak was expected at around 650 bp. Pooled libraries were sequenced on an Illumina MiSeq with v2 2x251 paired-end kits, typically giving roughly 0.9-2.3 million reads per sample. Each sample library was pooled at approximately 3.6 nM, and roughly 5-7.5% PhiX was included to improve cluster recognition. Per the source publication's procedure: Decombinator assigned V and J genes to Demultiplexor-processed FASTQ reads by tag matching, allowing a single base-pair mismatch. UMIs were used by Collapsinator to correct both sequencing errors and frequency errors arising from PCR heterogeneity. TCRs were translated and CDR3s were extracted from the conserved cysteine to the FGXG phenylalanine by CDR3Translator, with non-productive sequences being flagged. Repertoires were subsampled to equal numbers of UMI-defined TCRs before Gini, Shannon entropy and inverse Simpson indices were calculated. Within the linear range, a power law was fitted by maximum likelihood to the distributions of clonotype abundance. Similar UMI counts, unique TCR numbers and clonal distributions were obtained with the pipeline and with MIGEC on one naive CD8 sample. One analysis removed from the naive repertoire any naive TCRs that were also found in any memory subset from the same donor. Repertoires were searched for approximately 7,000 CMV-associated CDR3 sequences compiled from VDJdb and a published dataset. TCRdb trimmed public reads at Q25 via fastp, called clones via MiXCR and kept in-frame beta chains. Merged by CDR3 protein, the rows form single entries marked with the most common genes and DNA. Clone size and V and J calls follow TCRdb, not the original study. The table for this sample lists 130,000 to 150,000 distinct CDR3 sequences; approximately 17% of them were counted only once. The biggest ten clones account for about 0.14% of the sample.

On this clonotype: Its binding antigen is unknown. Per-nucleotide qualities are absent, and no much larger clonotype sits a single base away.

Ends trimmed: V by 4 bases, J by 8 bases; bases unmatched to a gene: 8. From a lookup of the germline V gene (reference sequence), CDR1 and CDR2 are DFQATT and SNEGSKA. The CDR3, cysteine through phenylalanine, is 15 amino acids long. The DNA shown is the 45-base CDR3, in frame from base 1. This TCR came from a human donor in good health. Sequenced material: naive CD4+ T cells from blood. The sample's cell subset or site label is to be understood as: naive T cells, CD45RA high CD27+. The receptor chain draws on TRBV20-1 and TRBJ1-4, with 12 bases aligning to TRBD1. This receptor carries the CDR3 CSAKGTGGVREKLFF. Read as DNA, the sequence is TGCAGTGCTAAGGGGACAGGGGGCGTTCGGGAAAAACTGTTTTTT.